These T cell receptor beta chains were read from a single sample in a study of Ad26.COV2.S vaccination and SARS-CoV-2 variants. Sequencing used immunoSEQ multiplex PCR; TCRdb keeps in-frame clones, though not all of them. This sample has about 350,000 clones, with about 90% found just once. The sequenced sample was peripheral blood, obtained after recovery from COVID-19. The receptors shown here come from a human donor who had recovered from COVID-19. CDR3s include the opening cysteine and the closing phenylalanine or tryptophan. Fields, in order: D gene, clone size, J gene, V gene, CDR3 protein, CDR3 DNA. A D gene is named only where the DNA matches it firmly. Rows give clone size only sometimes, using once, few, many, or a class for an expanded clone.

D gene: TRBD2; clone size: once; J gene: TRBJ2-7; V gene: TRBV13; CDR3 protein: CASSSGVGRGSYEQYF; CDR3 DNA: TGTGCCAGCAGCTCTGGCGTGGGGAGGGGCTCCTACGAGCAGTACTTC
D gene: -; clone size: few; J gene: TRBJ1-5; V gene: TRBV4-2; CDR3 protein: CASSQGSGPSVPQHF; CDR3 DNA: TGTGCCAGCAGCCAAGGGTCGGGACCTTCGGTGCCCCAGCATTTT
D gene: -; clone size: -; J gene: TRBJ2-7; V gene: TRBV6-5; CDR3 protein: CASSYSGAPYEQYF; CDR3 DNA: TGTGCCAGCAGTTACTCGGGAGCTCCCTACGAGCAGTACTTC
D gene: -; clone size: -; J gene: TRBJ2-2; V gene: TRBV15; CDR3 protein: CATSGGATSNTGELFF; CDR3 DNA: TGTGCCACCAGCGGGGGAGCGACTTCTAACACCGGGGAGCTGTTTTTT
D gene: -; clone size: -; J gene: TRBJ1-3; V gene: TRBV5-5; CDR3 protein: CASSLRGNTIYF; CDR3 DNA: TGTGCCAGCAGCTTGAGGGGAAACACCATATATTTT
D gene: -; clone size: -; J gene: TRBJ1-1; V gene: TRBV5-1; CDR3 protein: CASSLGLEAFF; CDR3 DNA: TGCGCCAGCAGCTTAGGTCTTGAAGCTTTCTTT
D gene: TRBD2; clone size: -; J gene: TRBJ2-7; V gene: TRBV6-2/TRBV6-3; CDR3 protein: CASSFPGLVSYEQYF; CDR3 DNA: TGTGCCAGCAGTTTCCCGGGACTAGTGAGCTACGAGCAGTACTTC
D gene: -; clone size: few; J gene: TRBJ1-5; V gene: TRBV7-8; CDR3 protein: CASSPQDGGNQPQHF; CDR3 DNA: TGTGCCAGCAGCCCCCAGGACGGTGGCAATCAGCCCCAGCATTTT
D gene: -; clone size: -; J gene: TRBJ1-1; V gene: TRBV4-1; CDR3 protein: CASSQVSSTEAFF; CDR3 DNA: TGCGCCAGCAGCCAAGTCAGTAGCACTGAAGCTTTCTTT
D gene: TRBD1; clone size: -; J gene: TRBJ2-1; V gene: TRBV5-1; CDR3 protein: CASSLAQTGYNEQFF; CDR3 DNA: TGCGCCAGCAGCTTGGCGCAGACAGGGTACAATGAGCAGTTCTTC
D gene: -; clone size: few; J gene: TRBJ2-1; V gene: TRBV7-3; CDR3 protein: CASSQQGYNEQFF; CDR3 DNA: TGTGCCAGCAGCCAACAGGGATACAATGAGCAGTTCTTC
D gene: -; clone size: -; J gene: TRBJ2-1; V gene: TRBV4-1; CDR3 protein: CASSQDKSSSYNEQFF; CDR3 DNA: TGCGCCAGCAGCCAAGATAAGTCGAGCTCCTACAATGAGCAGTTCTTC
D gene: -; clone size: -; J gene: TRBJ1-3; V gene: TRBV27; CDR3 protein: CASRRAGDISGNTIYF; CDR3 DNA: TGTGCCAGCAGACGAGCGGGGGATATCTCTGGAAACACCATATATTTT
D gene: TRBD1; clone size: -; J gene: TRBJ1-1; V gene: TRBV7-9; CDR3 protein: CASSRTGTGGTEAFF; CDR3 DNA: TGTGCCAGCAGCCGAACCGGGACAGGGGGCACTGAAGCTTTCTTT
D gene: TRBD1; clone size: -; J gene: TRBJ2-1; V gene: TRBV5-4; CDR3 protein: CASSRWTGRTANEQFF; CDR3 DNA: TGTGCCAGCAGCCGATGGACAGGGAGAACCGCCAATGAGCAGTTCTTC
D gene: TRBD2; clone size: -; J gene: TRBJ2-1; V gene: TRBV5-5; CDR3 protein: CASTSAVLAGALEQFF; CDR3 DNA: TGTGCCAGCACCTCAGCCGTCCTAGCGGGGGCTTTAGAGCAGTTCTTC
D gene: -; clone size: -; J gene: TRBJ1-2; V gene: TRBV29-1; CDR3 protein: CSVGQTYGYTF; CDR3 DNA: TGCAGCGTCGGACAAACTTATGGCTACACCTTC
D gene: -; clone size: once; J gene: TRBJ1-5; V gene: TRBV9; CDR3 protein: CASSVLPAGQPQHF; CDR3 DNA: TGTGCCAGCAGCGTACTCCCCGCCGGTCAGCCCCAGCATTTT
D gene: -; clone size: -; J gene: TRBJ2-7; V gene: TRBV5-1; CDR3 protein: CASSLDGTGLREQYF; CDR3 DNA: TGCGCCAGCAGCTTGGACGGTACAGGGTTGCGTGAGCAGTACTTC
D gene: -; clone size: -; J gene: TRBJ1-3; V gene: TRBV5-1; CDR3 protein: CASSLEGSRSGNTIYF; CDR3 DNA: TGCGCCAGCAGCTTGGAGGGCAGCCGATCTGGAAACACCATATATTTT
D gene: -; clone size: -; J gene: TRBJ2-1; V gene: TRBV2; CDR3 protein: CASSYSGGFNEQFF; CDR3 DNA: TGTGCCAGCAGTTATTCCGGAGGATTCAATGAGCAGTTCTTC
D gene: TRBD1; clone size: -; J gene: TRBJ1-4; V gene: TRBV7-9; CDR3 protein: CASSLALTSGQNEKLFF; CDR3 DNA: TGTGCCAGCAGCTTAGCGCTAACCTCGGGACAGAATGAAAAACTGTTTTTT
D gene: TRBD1; clone size: -; J gene: TRBJ1-4; V gene: TRBV5-4; CDR3 protein: CASSQGGATNEKLFF; CDR3 DNA: TGTGCCAGCAGCCAGGGGGGGGCAACTAATGAAAAACTGTTTTTT
D gene: TRBD1; clone size: few; J gene: TRBJ1-3; V gene: TRBV10-3; CDR3 protein: CAISEGQGSGNTIYF; CDR3 DNA: TGTGCCATCAGTGAGGGACAGGGCTCTGGAAACACCATATATTTT
D gene: -; clone size: -; J gene: TRBJ2-1; V gene: TRBV5-6; CDR3 protein: CASSLALEGPYNEQFF; CDR3 DNA: TGTGCCAGCAGCTTGGCCCTAGAAGGTCCCTACAATGAGCAGTTCTTC
D gene: -; clone size: -; J gene: TRBJ2-7; V gene: TRBV2; CDR3 protein: CASSEAMHEQYF; CDR3 DNA: TGTGCCAGCAGTGAAGCGATGCACGAGCAGTACTTC
D gene: -; clone size: once; J gene: TRBJ2-3; V gene: TRBV4-3; CDR3 protein: CASSTQGRGEDTQYF; CDR3 DNA: TGCGCCAGCAGCACACAGGGGCGGGGGGAAGATACGCAGTATTTT
D gene: TRBD1; clone size: -; J gene: TRBJ2-1; V gene: TRBV7-2; CDR3 protein: CASSFYRGPGNEQFF; CDR3 DNA: TGTGCCAGCAGCTTCTACAGGGGGCCGGGGAATGAGCAGTTCTTC
D gene: -; clone size: -; J gene: TRBJ2-5; V gene: TRBV11-1; CDR3 protein: CASSFDPGTRETQYF; CDR3 DNA: TGTGCCAGCAGCTTTGATCCGGGGACCAGGGAGACCCAGTACTTC
D gene: -; clone size: -; J gene: TRBJ1-1; V gene: TRBV6-5; CDR3 protein: CASREDLGNTEAFF; CDR3 DNA: TGTGCCAGCAGAGAGGATCTTGGGAACACTGAAGCTTTCTTT